The TCR beta chain described here comes from a study of identical twins. TCRdb reanalysed the 5' RACE reads using MiXCR and keeps one entry per CDR3 protein. The table lists about 520,000 distinct CDR3 sequences, under 25% of them singletons. In its sample, this clonotype was seen a few times. The sample was also linked to a second study, of T cells expressing NK-cell markers.

Sequenced input: CD4+ T cells sorted from blood. This receptor was identified in a woman aged 18-30 years in good health.

CDR3 bases: TGTGCCACCAGCAGAGAGAAGGGCGGAAACACTGAAGCTTTCTTT. Its protein is CATSREKGGNTEAFF. The chain carries TRBV15 and TRBJ1-1; the D is unclear. V was trimmed by 0 bases and J by 2 bases, leaving 10 bases between them. The CDR3 consists of 15 residues. CDR1 is LNHNV and CDR2 is YYDKDF in the germline V gene (reference sequence).